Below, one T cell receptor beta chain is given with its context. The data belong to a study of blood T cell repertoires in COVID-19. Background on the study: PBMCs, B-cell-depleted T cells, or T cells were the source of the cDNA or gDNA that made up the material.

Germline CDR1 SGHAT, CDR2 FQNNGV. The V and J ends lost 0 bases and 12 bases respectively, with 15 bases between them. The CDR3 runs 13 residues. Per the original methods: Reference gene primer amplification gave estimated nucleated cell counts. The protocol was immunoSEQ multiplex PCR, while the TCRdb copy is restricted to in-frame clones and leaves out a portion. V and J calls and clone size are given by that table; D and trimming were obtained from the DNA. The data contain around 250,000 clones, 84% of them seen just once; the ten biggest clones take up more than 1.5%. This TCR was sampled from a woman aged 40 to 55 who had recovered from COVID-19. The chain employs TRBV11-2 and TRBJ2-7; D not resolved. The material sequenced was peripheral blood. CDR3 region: CASSLDQELPLYF. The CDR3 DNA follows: TGTGCCAGCAGCTTAGATCAAGAACTGCCCCTGTACTTC.